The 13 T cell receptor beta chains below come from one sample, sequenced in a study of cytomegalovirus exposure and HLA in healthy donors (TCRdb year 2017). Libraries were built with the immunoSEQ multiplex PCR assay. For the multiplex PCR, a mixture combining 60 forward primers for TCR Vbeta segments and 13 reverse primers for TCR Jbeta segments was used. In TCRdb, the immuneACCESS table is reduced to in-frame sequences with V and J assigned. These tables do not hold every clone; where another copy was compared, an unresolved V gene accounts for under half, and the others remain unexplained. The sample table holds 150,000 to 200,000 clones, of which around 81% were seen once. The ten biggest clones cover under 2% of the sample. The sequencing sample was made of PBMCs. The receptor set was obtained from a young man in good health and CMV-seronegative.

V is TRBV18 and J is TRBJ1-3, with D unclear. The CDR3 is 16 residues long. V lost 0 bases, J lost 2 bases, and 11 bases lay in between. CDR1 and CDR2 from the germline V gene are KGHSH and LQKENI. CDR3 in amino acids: CASSPPKLSPGNTIYF. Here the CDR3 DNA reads TGTGCCAGCTCACCACCGAAACTTAGCCCTGGAAACACCATATATTTT.

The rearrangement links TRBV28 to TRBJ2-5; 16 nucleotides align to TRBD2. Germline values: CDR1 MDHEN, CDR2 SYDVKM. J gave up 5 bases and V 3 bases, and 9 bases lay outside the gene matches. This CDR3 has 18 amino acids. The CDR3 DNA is TGTGCCAGCAGTTTGGTTAGCGGGACTAGCGGGAGGGAGGAGACCCAGTACTTC. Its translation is CASSLVSGTSGREETQYF.

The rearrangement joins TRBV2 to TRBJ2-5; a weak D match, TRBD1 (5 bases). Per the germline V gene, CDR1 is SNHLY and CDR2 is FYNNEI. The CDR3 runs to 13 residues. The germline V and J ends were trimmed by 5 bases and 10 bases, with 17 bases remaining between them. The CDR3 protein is CASSIQGAWDQYF. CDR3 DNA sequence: TGTGCCAGCAGTATCCAAGGGGCCTGGGACCAGTACTTC. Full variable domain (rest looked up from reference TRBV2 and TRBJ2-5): EPEVTQTPSHQVTQMGQEVILRCVPISNHLYFYWYRQILGQKVEFLVSFYNNEISEKSEIFDDQFSVERPDGSNFTLKIRSTKLEDSAMYFCASSIQGAWDQYFGPGTRLLVL.

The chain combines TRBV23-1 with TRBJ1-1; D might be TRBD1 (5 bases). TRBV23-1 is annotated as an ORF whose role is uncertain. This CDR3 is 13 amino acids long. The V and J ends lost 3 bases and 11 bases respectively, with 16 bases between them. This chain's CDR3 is CASSHHLGGFAFF. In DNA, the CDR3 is TGCGCCAGCAGTCACCACCTGGGGGGGTTTGCTTTCTTT.

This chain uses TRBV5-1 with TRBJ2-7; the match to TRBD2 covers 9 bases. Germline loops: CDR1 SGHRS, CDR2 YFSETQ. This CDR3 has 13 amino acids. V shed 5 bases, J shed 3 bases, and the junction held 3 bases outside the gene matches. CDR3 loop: CASRLAGSYEQYF. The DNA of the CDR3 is TGCGCCAGCAGGCTAGCGGGAAGCTACGAGCAGTACTTC.

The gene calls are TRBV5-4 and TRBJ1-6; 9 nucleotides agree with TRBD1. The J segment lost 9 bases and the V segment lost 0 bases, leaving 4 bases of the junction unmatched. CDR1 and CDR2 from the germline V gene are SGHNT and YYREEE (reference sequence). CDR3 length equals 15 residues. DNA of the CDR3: TGTGCCAGCAGCTTGGACGGGACAGGGCTTTCACCCCTCCACTTT. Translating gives CASSLDGTGLSPLHF.

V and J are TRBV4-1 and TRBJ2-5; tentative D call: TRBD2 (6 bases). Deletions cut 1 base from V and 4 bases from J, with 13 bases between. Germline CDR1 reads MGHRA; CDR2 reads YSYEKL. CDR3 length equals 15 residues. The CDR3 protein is CASSQAQGTLETQYF. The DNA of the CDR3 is TGCGCCAGCAGCCAAGCTCAAGGGACTTTAGAGACCCAGTACTTC.

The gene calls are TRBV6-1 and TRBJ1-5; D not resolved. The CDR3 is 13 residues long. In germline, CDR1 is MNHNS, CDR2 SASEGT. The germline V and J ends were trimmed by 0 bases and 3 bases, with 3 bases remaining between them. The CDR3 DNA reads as TGTGCCAGCAGTGAAGCCATCAATCAGCCCCAGCATTTT. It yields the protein CASSEAINQPQHF.

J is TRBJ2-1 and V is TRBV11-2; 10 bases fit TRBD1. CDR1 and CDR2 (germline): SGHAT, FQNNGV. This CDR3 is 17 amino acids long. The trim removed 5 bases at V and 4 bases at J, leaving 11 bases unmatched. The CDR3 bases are TGTGCCAGCAGCCGGACAGGGGGACAAATACTTTACAATGAGCAGTTCTTC. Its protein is CASSRTGGQILYNEQFF.

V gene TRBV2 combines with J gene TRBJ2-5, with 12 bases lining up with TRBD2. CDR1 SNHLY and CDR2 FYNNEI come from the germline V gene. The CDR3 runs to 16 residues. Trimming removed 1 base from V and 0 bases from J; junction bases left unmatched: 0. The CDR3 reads CASSEGLAGDQETQYF. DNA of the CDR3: TGTGCCAGCAGTGAAGGACTAGCGGGGGACCAAGAGACCCAGTACTTC. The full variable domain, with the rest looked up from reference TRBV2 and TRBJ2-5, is EPEVTQTPSHQVTQMGQEVILRCVPISNHLYFYWYRQILGQKVEFLVSFYNNEISEKSEIFDDQFSVERPDGSNFTLKIRSTKLEDSAMYFCASSEGLAGDQETQYFGPGTRLLVL.

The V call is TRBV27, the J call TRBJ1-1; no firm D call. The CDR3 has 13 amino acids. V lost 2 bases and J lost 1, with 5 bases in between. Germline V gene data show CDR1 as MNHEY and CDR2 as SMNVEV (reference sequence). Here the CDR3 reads CASSLGQNTEAFF. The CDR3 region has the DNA TGTGCCAGCAGTTTAGGGCAGAACACTGAAGCTTTCTTT.

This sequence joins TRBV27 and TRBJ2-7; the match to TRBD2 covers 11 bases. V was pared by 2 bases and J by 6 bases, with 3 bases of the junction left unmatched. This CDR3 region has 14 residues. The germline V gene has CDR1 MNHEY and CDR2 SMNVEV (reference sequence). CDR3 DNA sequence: TGTGCCAGCAGTTTAACTCTAGCGGGAGGCGAGCAGTACTTC. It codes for CASSLTLAGGEQYF.

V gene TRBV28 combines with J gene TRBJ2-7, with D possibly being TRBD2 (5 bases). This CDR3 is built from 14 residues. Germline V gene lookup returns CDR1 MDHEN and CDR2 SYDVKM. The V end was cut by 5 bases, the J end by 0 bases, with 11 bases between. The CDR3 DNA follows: TGTGCCAGCAGTCCACCGGGGTTCTCCTACGAGCAGTACTTC. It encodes CASSPPGFSYEQYF.